One and the same sample provided the 23 T cell receptor beta chains below, sequenced in a study of OX40 agonist ivuxolimab in advanced cancers. The library came from the immunoSEQ multiplex PCR assay. TCRdb took over this immuneACCESS table, retaining in-frame rearrangements with V and J assigned. Such tables are incomplete; in checked studies, under half of the missing clones stem from an unresolved V gene, and the remainder is unexplained. For this sample there are over 60,000 clones; 85% to 90% appear just once. Together, the top ten hold roughly 0.9% of the sample. The input for sequencing was CD4+ or CD8+ T cells sorted from blood, taken in a trial of the OX40 agonist ivuxolimab. The origin of the receptors is an adult with an advanced solid tumor such as melanoma, head and neck, liver or kidney cancer.

V gene TRBV5-1 combines with J gene TRBJ2-3; D remains ambiguous. The CDR3 spans 13 residues. Deletions cut 0 bases from V and 4 bases from J, with 6 bases between. Germline values: CDR1 SGHRS, CDR2 YFSETQ. The CDR3 protein is CASSLGFSDTQYF. CDR3 nucleotides: TGCGCCAGCAGCTTGGGTTTTTCAGATACGCAGTATTTT.

The chain employs TRBV7-2 and TRBJ2-7; D ambiguous. The germline gives CDR1 SGHTA, CDR2 FQGNSA. V gave up 5 bases and J gave up 2 bases, with 16 bases separating them. This CDR3 is built from 15 residues. The CDR3 region is CASSQNGESAYEQYF. The CDR3 DNA reads TGTGCCAGCAGCCAAAATGGGGAATCGGCCTACGAGCAGTACTTC.

For the CDR3, the DNA is TGTGCCAGCAGCTTAGTCGGCTACGGGTATGGCTACACCTTC. Amino acid sequence: CASSLVGYGYGYTF. The chain joins TRBV11-2 to TRBJ1-2; no definite D call. The CDR3 covers 14 residues. Germline lookup yields CDR1 SGHAT and CDR2 FQNNGV. The V end lost 1 base, the J end lost 5 bases, and 11 bases lay between the germline ends.

The chain combines TRBV9 with TRBJ2-3, with a possible D match to TRBD2 (6 bases). The CDR3 contains 14 residues. The V gene lost 0 bases and the J gene lost 4 bases, with 9 bases spanning the gap. CDR1 is SGDLS and CDR2 is YYNGEE in the germline V gene. CDR3 region: CASSVVGGPDTQYF. The CDR3 nucleotides are TGTGCCAGCAGCGTAGTGGGGGGACCAGATACGCAGTATTTT.

Only a few counts were recorded for this clone. The chain has TRBV7-2 and TRBJ2-3; no clear D gene. Trimming took off 5 bases at V and 0 bases at J, with 9 bases between the two ends. Per the germline V gene, CDR1 is SGHTA and CDR2 is FQGNSA. The CDR3 is 14 amino acids. The CDR3 protein is CASSPGASTDTQYF. The CDR3 bases are TGTGCCAGCAGCCCCGGAGCTAGCACAGATACGCAGTATTTT.

V gene TRBV28 combines with J gene TRBJ2-7; no clear D gene. V was pared by 3 bases and J by 1 base, with 7 bases between. Germline loops: CDR1 MDHEN, CDR2 SYDVKM. CDR3 length equals 13 residues. Written as DNA, the CDR3 is TGTGCCAGCAGTTTTTTTTCATCCTACGAGCAGTACTTC. The encoded protein is CASSFFSSYEQYF.

The rearrangement links TRBV4-3 to TRBJ1-6; D may be TRBD1 (5 bases). V gave up 3 bases and J gave up 6 bases, with 15 bases separating them. Germline V lookup: CDR1 LGHNA, CDR2 YSLEER. The CDR3 is 16 residues long. This chain's CDR3 is CASSQGGLIGNSPLHF. CDR3 nucleotides: TGCGCCAGCAGCCAGGGGGGACTTATTGGTAATTCACCCCTCCACTTT.

The chain recombines TRBV7-6 with TRBJ2-7; TRBD2 agrees at 11 bases. Germline values: CDR1 SGHVS, CDR2 FNYEAQ. The CDR3 consists of 16 residues. Trimming took 3 bases from V and 1 from J; bases not matched to a gene: 5. CDR3 sequence (DNA): TGTGCCAGCAGCTTTTCCGGGACTAGCGGTTCCTACGAGCAGTACTTC. Translating it yields CASSFSGTSGSYEQYF.

The genes are TRBV9 and TRBJ2-1, with a possible D match to TRBD1 (5 bases). CDR1 and CDR2 from the germline V gene are SGDLS and YYNGEE. V lost 4 bases and J lost 5, with 16 bases in between. The CDR3 runs to 15 residues. For the CDR3, the DNA is TGTGCCAGCAGCCCTCGACAGACGGCCAACAATGAGCAGTTCTTC. It encodes CASSPRQTANNEQFF.

The chain combines TRBV30 with TRBJ2-7, with 7 positions matching TRBD1. CDR3 size: 15 residues. V trimming: 2 bases; J trimming: 5 bases; junction bases outside the gene matches: 12. Germline CDR1 is GTSNPN and CDR2 is SVGIG (reference sequence). CDR3 coding DNA: TGTGCCTGGAGTAGTAAGACAGGGATTAAGGACGAGCAGTACTTC. The encoded protein is CAWSSKTGIKDEQYF. Full variable domain (outside the CDR3, taken from reference TRBV30 and TRBJ2-7): SQTIHQWPATLVQPVGSPLSLECTVEGTSNPNLYWYRQAAGRGLQLLFYSVGIGQISSEVPQNLSASRPQDRQFILSSKKLLLSDSGFYLCAWSSKTGIKDEQYFGPGTRLTVT.

The chain combines TRBV10-3 with TRBJ1-5, with D maybe TRBD1 (5 bases). V lost 10 bases to trimming and J lost 1 base, with 17 bases between them. The CDR3 loop spans 15 amino acids. Germline CDR1 and CDR2: ENHRY and SYGVKD. CDR3 nucleotides: TGTGCCAGCAATCAGGGCCCCGGGAGCAATCAGCCCCAGCATTTT. Translation: CASNQGPGSNQPQHF.

The J gene is TRBJ1-2, the V gene TRBV4-3; TRBD1 might be the D (5 bases). Trimming stripped 3 bases from V and 5 bases from J, with 25 bases between. The germline CDR1 and CDR2 sequences are LGHNA and YSLEER. The CDR3 is 18 residues long. The chain's CDR3 is CASSQGTIGAGSSYGYTF. The CDR3 DNA sequence: TGCGCCAGCAGCCAGGGAACTATCGGGGCGGGCTCAAGTTATGGCTACACCTTC.

The rearrangement uses TRBV5-4 and TRBJ2-1; possible D gene TRBD2, 5 bases. V dropped 3 bases and J dropped 0 bases, with 13 bases sitting between them. Germline V lookup: CDR1 SGHNT, CDR2 YYREEE (reference sequence). The CDR3 consists of 16 residues. CDR3 sequence reads: CASSSSQRSSYNEQFF. In nucleotides, the CDR3 is TGTGCCAGCAGCTCCTCTCAGCGGAGCTCCTACAATGAGCAGTTCTTC.

This sequence joins TRBV28 and TRBJ1-1; TRBD1 matches at 12 bases. CDR1 and CDR2 from the germline V gene are MDHEN and SYDVKM. The CDR3 runs 15 residues. V shed 4 bases, J shed 3 bases, and the junction held 3 bases outside the gene matches. The DNA for the CDR3 is TGTGCCAGCAGTTCAGGGACAGGGGGCTACACTGAAGCTTTCTTT. As protein: CASSSGTGGYTEAFF.

The V call is TRBV6-1, the J call TRBJ2-2; 10 positions agree with TRBD1. CDR3 length: 15 amino acids. J gave up 7 bases and V 5 bases, and 7 bases lay outside the gene matches. In germline, CDR1 is MNHNS, CDR2 SASEGT. The CDR3 nucleotides are TGTGCCAGCAGTACCCAAGGACAGGGGGTCGGGGAGCTGTTTTTT. Protein product: CASSTQGQGVGELFF.

The chain combines TRBV6-5 with TRBJ1-1; TRBD1 is a possible D gene (5 bases). Germline V CDR1 and CDR2: MNHEY, SVGAGI. The V end was cut by 7 bases, the J end by 2 bases, with 8 bases between. The length of the CDR3 is 12 residues. CDR3 bases: TGTGCCAGCAATCAGGGTAACACTGAAGCTTTCTTT. It is translated as CASNQGNTEAFF.

This clone occurred a few times. This sequence joins TRBV2 and TRBJ2-5; D call uncertain. Per the germline V gene, CDR1 is SNHLY and CDR2 is FYNNEI. V dropped 5 bases and J dropped 5 bases, with 15 bases sitting between them. The CDR3 is 14 residues long. The CDR3 loop is CASSYSVRVETQYF. CDR3 nucleotides: TGTGCCAGCAGTTACAGCGTTCGAGTCGAGACCCAGTACTTC.

This chain connects TRBV29-1 to TRBJ1-3; D is possibly TRBD1 (5 bases). Germline loops: CDR1 SQVTM, CDR2 ANQGSEA. The CDR3 extends over 17 amino acids. Trimming stripped 7 bases from V and 0 bases from J, with 22 bases between. CDR3 residues: CSASSGTPEISGNTIYF. The CDR3 nucleotides read TGCAGCGCAAGTTCCGGGACCCCGGAGATCTCTGGAAACACCATATATTTT.

The gene calls are TRBV2 and TRBJ2-7; no reliable D call. Between the trimmed V and J ends, which lost 3 bases and 2 bases, there was a span of 14 bases. The CDR3 runs to 15 residues. Germline V gene lookup returns CDR1 SNHLY and CDR2 FYNNEI. CDR3 sequence reads: CASSDVLDPTYEQYF. CDR3 nucleotides: TGTGCCAGCAGTGATGTTCTGGACCCAACCTACGAGCAGTACTTC. The full variable domain, its missing parts supplied by reference TRBV2 and TRBJ2-7, is EPEVTQTPSHQVTQMGQEVILRCVPISNHLYFYWYRQILGQKVEFLVSFYNNEISEKSEIFDDQFSVERPDGSNFTLKIRSTKLEDSAMYFCASSDVLDPTYEQYFGPGTRLTVT.

The rearrangement links TRBV7-9 to TRBJ1-2, with 9 positions matching TRBD1. CDR1 SEHNR and CDR2 FQNEAQ come from the germline V gene (reference sequence). Trimming removed 6 bases from V and 4 bases from J; junction bases left unmatched: 9. The CDR3 sequence is 15 residues long. CDR3 region: CASSTGTGSSYGYTF. Here the CDR3 DNA reads TGTGCCAGCAGTACCGGGACAGGGAGTTCCTATGGCTACACCTTC. Filled out from reference TRBV7-9 and TRBJ1-2, the complete variable domain reads DTGVSQNPRHKITKRGQNVTFRCDPISEHNRLYWYRQTLGQGPEFLTYFQNEAQLEKSRLLSDRFSAERPKGSFSTLEIQRTEQGDSAMYLCASSTGTGSSYGYTFGSGTRLTVV.

The chain uses TRBV20-1 and TRBJ2-1; D is unclear. This CDR3 is 11 amino acids long. Germline loops: CDR1 DFQATT, CDR2 SNEGSKA (reference sequence). With 4 bases removed from V and 10 bases from J, the gap between germline ends came to 11 bases. The CDR3 DNA is TGCAGTGCTATCGGTCCCACCGAGCAGTTCTTC. Amino acids: CSAIGPTEQFF.

The V gene is TRBV28, the J gene TRBJ1-2; TRBD1 aligns across 8 bases. V lost 4 bases and J lost 5; bases outside the gene matches: 9. The CDR3 loop spans 15 amino acids. Germline values: CDR1 MDHEN, CDR2 SYDVKM. The CDR3 region is CASSSKTGGHYGYTF. As DNA, the CDR3 is TGTGCCAGCAGTTCAAAAACAGGGGGTCATTATGGCTACACCTTC.

This sequence joins TRBV4-1 and TRBJ2-2; 7 nucleotides match TRBD1. V dropped 1 base and J dropped 8; count of bases not matched to a gene: 10. The germline V gene encodes CDR1 MGHRA and CDR2 YSYEKL. The CDR3 sequence is 16 residues long. The CDR3: CASSQADRVGGGELFF. The CDR3 nucleotides are TGCGCCAGCAGCCAAGCAGACAGGGTTGGAGGTGGGGAGCTGTTTTTT.